This T cell receptor beta chain was sequenced in a study of T cell changes during pregnancy in multiple sclerosis. V gave up 4 bases and J gave up 2 bases; unmatched junction bases: 8. This CDR3 is 15 amino acids long. The germline gives CDR1 SGHNT, CDR2 YYREEE (reference sequence). Assay: immunoSEQ multiplex PCR; the TCRdb copy retains only in-frame clones and omits some. The data show tens of thousands of clones, with more than 80% seen just once and approximately 0.58% held by the top ten. The rearrangement uses TRBV5-4 and TRBJ1-1, with TRBD1 matching 7 bases. The sequencing here drew on CD4+ T cells from peripheral blood mononuclear cells, taken in the first trimester of pregnancy. This TCR derives from a female donor with multiple sclerosis, enrolled in a pregnancy study. The CDR3 region has the DNA TGTGCCAGCAGCGGGACGGACAGGCCCAACACTGAAGCTTTCTTT. Translation: CASSGTDRPNTEAFF.